Sequencing of this TCR beta chain was carried out in a study of blood T cell repertoires in COVID-19. Study in general: COVID-19 samples, acute and convalescent, were from the United States, Italy and Spain. PBMCs, B-cell-depleted T cells, or T cells provided the cDNA or gDNA that made up the material.

Original methodology: Reference gene primer amplification in the assay estimated nucleated cell counts. Data came from immunoSEQ multiplex PCR; TCRdb stores just in-frame clones and leaves some out. Clone size and V and J calls were adopted from that table, with D and trimming inferred from the DNA. The table includes around 250,000 clones, approximately 78% detected once. V was pared by 4 bases and J by 8 bases, with 10 bases of the junction left unmatched. The CDR3 extends over 15 amino acids. CDR1 is SGHTS and CDR2 is YDEGEE in the germline V gene. The sample taken for sequencing was peripheral blood. The receptor comes from a woman aged 18-35 years with acute or convalescent COVID-19. This chain uses TRBV5-8 with TRBJ1-4, with TRBD1 matching 8 bases. CDR3 sequence reads: CASSPEGQGLEKLFF. The DNA of the CDR3 is TGTGCCAGCAGCCCCGAAGGACAGGGACTGGAAAAACTGTTTTTT.